Given below is one T cell receptor (beta chain) in context. The record originates from a study of cytomegalovirus exposure and HLA in healthy donors. PCR amplification relied on 60 Vbeta primers (plus 13 Jbeta primers). The data were produced by immunoSEQ multiplex PCR, yet TCRdb's version contains in-frame clones alone and is incomplete. This sample has 95,000 to 150,000 clones; around 66% occur once, and the top ten carry less than 2%. Germline V gives CDR1 SGHNT, CDR2 YYREEE (reference sequence). This CDR3 spans 14 amino acids. Trimming took 4 bases from V and 5 from J; bases not matched to a gene: 7.

The sample comprised PBMCs. This chain connects TRBV5-4 to TRBJ2-7, with 9 bases that match TRBD1. This clonotype was obtained from a man younger than 35 in good health and CMV-seronegative. The CDR3 here is CASSRDRVGDEQYF. In nucleotides, the CDR3 is TGTGCCAGCAGCCGGGACAGGGTAGGCGACGAGCAGTACTTC.